This T cell receptor beta chain was captured by sequencing in a study of blood T cell repertoires in COVID-19 (dated by TCRdb to the early 2020s). Notes on the research overall: Collaborator samples came from the United States, Italy and Spain and covered acute and convalescent phases of COVID-19. The prospective study material was composed of cDNA or gDNA derived from T cells, B-cell-depleted T cells, or PBMCs. Deeply sampled blood TCRbeta repertoires from subjects exposed to, actively infected with, or recovered from COVID-19 were included in the dataset. The repertoires were made available in a free public database intended to serve as a resource for research on the immune response to SARS-CoV-2. Samples were obtained from the ongoing ImmuneRACE study (first 160 participants) and from approximately 1,200 subjects provided by 6 global collaborators. A de-identified subject ID, COVID-19 status, age in years and sex were almost always included in the sample metadata. HLA class I and class II types, where available, came from metadata supplied by the sample provider rather than from assay-based typing.

The paper as a whole reports these results and caveats: The amount of clinical and demographic metadata varied by source and participant and was provided uncurated.

TCRbeta CDR3 regions were amplified from genomic DNA by means of the immunoSEQ Assay, a bias-controlled multiplex PCR. As for the authors' bioinformatics: Nucleated cell counts per sample were estimated from amplification of reference gene primers within the assay. To quantify the absolute abundance of each unique TCRbeta CDR3 rearrangement, sequence reads were collapsed and filtered. For each sample, productive Simpson clonality was calculated by taking the square root of Simpson's diversity index across productive rearrangements. As stored in TCRdb, this immuneACCESS dataset retains in-frame rearrangements with V and J assigned. A fraction of the clones does not appear; measured against another copy, unresolved V genes explain less than half of the discrepancy, and the remainder lacks a known reason. The V and J calls and clone size were taken over from that table, and D and trimming were inferred from the DNA. The sample table shows around 92,000 clones, and approximately 86% are seen once. Around 13% of the sample rests with the top ten.

With regard to this clone: Its antigen is still unknown. No qualities accompany the bases; no much larger clone lies one base away.

Whole blood was collected in K2EDTA tubes by collaborating institutions according to the institutions' own protocols. For TCRbeta analysis, collaborators shipped samples as frozen whole blood, isolated PBMCs, or DNA extracted from either of those sample types. The germline V gene specifies MNHEY as CDR1 and SVGAGI as CDR2. V and J lose 4 bases and 7 bases, and a span of 8 bases separates them. The CDR3 runs 13 residues from the cysteine to the phenylalanine. Only the CDR3 region is kept as DNA, spanning 39 bases read in frame from base 1. Recombination linked TRBV6-5 to TRBJ1-6; no D gene can be assigned with confidence. The clonotype originates from a woman aged 55-75 years in a cohort sampled during active or convalescent COVID-19. The material sequenced was peripheral blood. CDR3 protein: CASSSAGNSPLHF. The nucleotides read TGTGCCAGCAGTTCAGCGGGGAATTCACCCCTCCACTTT.